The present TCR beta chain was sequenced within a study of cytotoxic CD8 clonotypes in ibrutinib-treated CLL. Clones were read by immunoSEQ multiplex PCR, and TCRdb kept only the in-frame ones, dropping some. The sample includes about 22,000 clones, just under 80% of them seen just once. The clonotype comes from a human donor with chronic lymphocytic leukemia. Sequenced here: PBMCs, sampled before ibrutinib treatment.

DNA for the CDR3: TGTGCCAGCAGCTTGGCCGACCCATCCTACGAGCAGTACTTC. Amino acids: CASSLADPSYEQYF. The gene calls are TRBV5-4 and TRBJ2-7; D gene ambiguous. V lost 0 bases and J 1 base, leaving 8 bases between the germline ends. The germline V gene encodes CDR1 SGHNT and CDR2 YYREEE (reference sequence). The CDR3 loop spans 14 amino acids.